A selection of T cell receptor beta chains follows, all from one sample in a study of T cell changes during pregnancy in multiple sclerosis. Assay: immunoSEQ multiplex PCR; the TCRdb copy retains only in-frame clones and omits some. The sample lists just under 80,000 clones, around 93% occurring once. This sample comprised peripheral blood, obtained in the second trimester of pregnancy. The receptors were gathered from a female donor in good health, enrolled as a control in a pregnancy study. Each CDR3 is given with its conserved first and last residue. D genes are given only for firm matches. Rows may omit the clone size; those that give it use once, few, many or a size class.

d_gene: TRBD1; abundance: once; j_gene: TRBJ1-2; v_gene: TRBV2; CDR3nt: TGTGCCAGCAGTCCTATGACCGGGACAGGATATGGCTACACCTTC; CDR3aa: CASSPMTGTGYGYTF
d_gene: TRBD1; abundance: -; j_gene: TRBJ2-5; v_gene: TRBV6-1; CDR3nt: TGTGCCAGCAGTGAATGGCAGGGGGAAGAGACCCAGTACTTC; CDR3aa: CASSEWQGEETQYF
d_gene: TRBD1; abundance: -; j_gene: TRBJ1-4; v_gene: TRBV19; CDR3nt: TGTGCCAGTAGAGGCAGGGGGCCCACAACTAATGAAAAACTGTTTTTT; CDR3aa: CASRGRGPTTNEKLFF
d_gene: TRBD2; abundance: -; j_gene: TRBJ2-3; v_gene: TRBV30; CDR3nt: TGTGCCTGGAGCCTGACTTCTAGCGGGGGCACAGATACGCAGTATTTT; CDR3aa: CAWSLTSSGGTDTQYF
d_gene: TRBD2; abundance: once; j_gene: TRBJ2-1; v_gene: TRBV13; CDR3nt: TGTGCCAGCAGCTTAGGGTCAGGAGCGGGGGCCCGCTACAATGAGCAGTTCTTC; CDR3aa: CASSLGSGAGARYNEQFF
d_gene: -; abundance: once; j_gene: TRBJ1-5; v_gene: TRBV10-3; CDR3nt: TGTGCCATCAGTGAGTCGATTGGTAGCAATCAGCCCCGGCATTTT; CDR3aa: CAISESIGSNQPRHF
d_gene: -; abundance: -; j_gene: TRBJ1-4; v_gene: TRBV30; CDR3nt: TGTGCCTGGAGGGGGGGACCGAGTAATGAAAAACTGTTTTTT; CDR3aa: CAWRGGPSNEKLFF
d_gene: TRBD1; abundance: once; j_gene: TRBJ1-6; v_gene: TRBV6-5; CDR3nt: TGTGCCAGTCTTCCCGGGACAGGGTATAATTCACCCCTCCACTTT; CDR3aa: CASLPGTGYNSPLHF
d_gene: TRBD1; abundance: -; j_gene: TRBJ1-2; v_gene: TRBV4-3; CDR3nt: TGCGCCAGCAGCCAAGGCGCCGGGACAGACTATGGCTACACCTTC; CDR3aa: CASSQGAGTDYGYTF
d_gene: TRBD1; abundance: -; j_gene: TRBJ1-1; v_gene: TRBV19; CDR3nt: TGTGCCAGTAGTATTCTTCGGACAGGGAACACTGAAGCTTTCTTT; CDR3aa: CASSILRTGNTEAFF
d_gene: TRBD1; abundance: -; j_gene: TRBJ2-1; v_gene: TRBV11-2; CDR3nt: TGTGCCAGCAGCTCAACGGGGGACAGGGGGCTGGATGAGCAGTTCTTC; CDR3aa: CASSSTGDRGLDEQFF
d_gene: -; abundance: -; j_gene: TRBJ2-7; v_gene: TRBV5-6; CDR3nt: TGTGCCAGCAGCTTAACAGGAGATCCCTACGAGCAGTACTTC; CDR3aa: CASSLTGDPYEQYF
d_gene: -; abundance: -; j_gene: TRBJ2-2; v_gene: TRBV27; CDR3nt: TGTGCCAGCAGTCCCAGGGTGGCCGGGGAGCTGTTTTTT; CDR3aa: CASSPRVAGELFF
d_gene: -; abundance: -; j_gene: TRBJ2-7; v_gene: TRBV5-1; CDR3nt: TGCGCCAGCAGCTTCACGCAAGGGGCGCGGGATGAGCAGTACTTC; CDR3aa: CASSFTQGARDEQYF
d_gene: -; abundance: -; j_gene: TRBJ2-3; v_gene: TRBV7-2; CDR3nt: TGTGCCAGCAGCTTAGGGGACGGGGGGCTTTATACGCAGTATTTT; CDR3aa: CASSLGDGGLYTQYF
d_gene: -; abundance: -; j_gene: TRBJ1-2; v_gene: TRBV7-2; CDR3nt: TGTGCCAGCAGCTTAGAGCAGGGGCCCTATGGCTACACCTTC; CDR3aa: CASSLEQGPYGYTF
d_gene: TRBD1; abundance: -; j_gene: TRBJ2-7; v_gene: TRBV9; CDR3nt: TGTGCCAGCAGCGTGGGTGGGGGACAGGGTGTCAACGAGCAGTACTTC; CDR3aa: CASSVGGGQGVNEQYF
d_gene: -; abundance: -; j_gene: TRBJ1-1; v_gene: TRBV19; CDR3nt: TGTGCCAGTAGTATAGGGCGTCAGGGGAGGAACACTGAAGCTTTCTTT; CDR3aa: CASSIGRQGRNTEAFF
d_gene: TRBD2; abundance: -; j_gene: TRBJ2-5; v_gene: TRBV5-6; CDR3nt: TGTGCCAGCAGCTTCCTAGCGGGGGGCGGCGGGGAGACCCAGTACTTC; CDR3aa: CASSFLAGGGGETQYF
d_gene: -; abundance: -; j_gene: TRBJ2-7; v_gene: TRBV7-2; CDR3nt: TGTGCCAGCAGTTTATTTCAGGGTACCTACGAGCAGTACTTC; CDR3aa: CASSLFQGTYEQYF
d_gene: TRBD2; abundance: -; j_gene: TRBJ2-1; v_gene: TRBV5-4; CDR3nt: TGTGCCAGCAGCACAGGGGCGGGGGGGCCTGGGGAGCAGTTCTTC; CDR3aa: CASSTGAGGPGEQFF
d_gene: TRBD2; abundance: -; j_gene: TRBJ2-3; v_gene: TRBV4-3; CDR3nt: TGCGCCAGCAGCCAAGTGTTTGGTAGCGGGGGGGCAGATACGCAGTATTTT; CDR3aa: CASSQVFGSGGADTQYF
d_gene: -; abundance: -; j_gene: TRBJ1-2; v_gene: TRBV13; CDR3nt: TGTGCCACCGCCGGTGAGGGGAGGTATCGGAACTTC; CDR3aa: CATAGEGRYRNF
d_gene: TRBD2; abundance: -; j_gene: TRBJ2-3; v_gene: TRBV7-2; CDR3nt: TGTGCCAGCAGCCCACCCTTACTAGCGGGGGGGAGAGATACGCAGTATTTT; CDR3aa: CASSPPLLAGGRDTQYF
d_gene: -; abundance: -; j_gene: TRBJ2-3; v_gene: TRBV19; CDR3nt: TGTGCCAGTAGTATAGTGGGCGGGAGCACAGATACGCAGTATTTT; CDR3aa: CASSIVGGSTDTQYF
d_gene: TRBD1; abundance: once; j_gene: TRBJ1-4; v_gene: TRBV2; CDR3nt: TGTGCCAGCAGGGCAGAGGGGGCGTCTAATGAAAAACTGTTTTTT; CDR3aa: CASRAEGASNEKLFF
d_gene: TRBD1; abundance: -; j_gene: TRBJ1-2; v_gene: TRBV30; CDR3nt: TGTGCCTGGACCCCGGACAGGGGTGGCTATGGCTACACCTTC; CDR3aa: CAWTPDRGGYGYTF
d_gene: -; abundance: once; j_gene: TRBJ2-2; v_gene: TRBV4-3; CDR3nt: TGCGCCAGCAGCCGAGAACTTATGACGAACACCGGGGAGCTGTTTTTT; CDR3aa: CASSRELMTNTGELFF
d_gene: TRBD1; abundance: -; j_gene: TRBJ1-4; v_gene: TRBV4-3; CDR3nt: TGCGCCAGCAGCCGAGTGGTACAGGGGGCGACTGAAAAACTGTTTTTT; CDR3aa: CASSRVVQGATEKLFF
d_gene: TRBD1; abundance: -; j_gene: TRBJ1-1; v_gene: TRBV4-1; CDR3nt: TGCGCCAGCAGCCAATCCGGGACAGGCCCCACTGAAGCTTTCTTT; CDR3aa: CASSQSGTGPTEAFF